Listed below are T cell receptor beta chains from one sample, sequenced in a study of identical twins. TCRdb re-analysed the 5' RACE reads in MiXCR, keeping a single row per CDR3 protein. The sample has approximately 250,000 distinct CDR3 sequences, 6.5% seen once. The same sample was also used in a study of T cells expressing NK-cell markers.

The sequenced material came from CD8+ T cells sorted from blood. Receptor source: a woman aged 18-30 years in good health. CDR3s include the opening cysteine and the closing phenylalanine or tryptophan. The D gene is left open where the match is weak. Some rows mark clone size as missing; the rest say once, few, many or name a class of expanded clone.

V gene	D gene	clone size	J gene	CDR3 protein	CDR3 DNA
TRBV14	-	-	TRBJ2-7	CASSRGFGMAGSSYEQYF	TGTGCCAGCAGCCGCGGGTTTGGGATGGCAGGGTCCTCCTACGAGCAGTACTTC
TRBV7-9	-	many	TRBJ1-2	CASSLGAGNGYTF	TGTGCCAGCAGCTTAGGGGCAGGCAACGGCTACACCTTC
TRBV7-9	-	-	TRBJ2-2	CASSLSRYDTGELFF	TGTGCCAGCAGCTTATCGCGTTATGACACCGGGGAGCTGTTTTTT
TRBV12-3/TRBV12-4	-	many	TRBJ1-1	CASRGGGTEAFF	TGTGCCAGCAGAGGAGGGGGAACTGAAGCTTTCTTT
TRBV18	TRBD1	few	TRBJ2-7	CASSPTGGRTYEQYF	TGTGCCAGCTCACCTACAGGGGGAAGGACCTACGAGCAGTACTTC
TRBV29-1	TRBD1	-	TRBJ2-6	CSVEDQGQGLPGANVLTF	TGCAGCGTTGAAGACCAGGGACAGGGGTTGCCTGGGGCCAACGTCCTGACTTTC
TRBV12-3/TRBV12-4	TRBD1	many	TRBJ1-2	CASSLGTGVHYGYTF	TGTGCCAGCAGTTTAGGGACAGGGGTTCACTATGGCTACACCTTC
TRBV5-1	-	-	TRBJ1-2	CASRYYRYGYTF	TGCGCCAGCAGATACTACAGATATGGCTACACCTTC
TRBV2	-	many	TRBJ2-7	CASSPLDEQYF	TGTGCCAGCAGCCCTTTGGACGAGCAGTACTTC
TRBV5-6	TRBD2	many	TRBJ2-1	CASSWGVAGSNEQFF	TGTGCCAGCAGCTGGGGGGTAGCGGGCTCCAATGAGCAGTTCTTC
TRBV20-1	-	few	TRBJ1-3	CSARRGGNTIYF	TGCAGTGCTAGGAGGGGGGGAAACACCATATATTTT
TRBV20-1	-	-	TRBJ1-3	CSARDMGVDTIYF	TGCAGTGCTAGAGATATGGGGGTGGACACCATATATTTT
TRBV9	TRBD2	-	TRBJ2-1	CASSGVTSGGHNEQFF	TGTGCCAGCAGCGGGGTGACTAGCGGGGGACACAATGAGCAGTTCTTC
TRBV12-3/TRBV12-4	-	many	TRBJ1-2	CASSQPGTGRNYGYTF	TGTGCCAGCAGCCAGCCCGGCACAGGGAGGAACTATGGCTACACCTTC
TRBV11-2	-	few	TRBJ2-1	CASSLDVGDNEQFF	TGTGCCAGCAGCTTAGACGTAGGGGACAATGAGCAGTTCTTC
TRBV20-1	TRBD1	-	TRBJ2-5	CSARDGTGQETQYF	TGCAGTGCTAGAGATGGGACAGGGCAAGAGACCCAGTACTTC
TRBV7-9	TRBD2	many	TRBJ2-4	CASSLGLAGLAKNIQYF	TGTGCCAGCAGCTTAGGTCTAGCGGGCCTAGCCAAAAACATTCAGTACTTC
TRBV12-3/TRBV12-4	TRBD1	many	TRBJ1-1	CASSFTGTGETEAFF	TGTGCCAGCAGCTTCACCGGGACAGGGGAGACTGAAGCTTTCTTT
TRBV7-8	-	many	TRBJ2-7	CASSFSLYEQYF	TGTGCCAGCAGCTTTAGTCTCTACGAGCAGTACTTC
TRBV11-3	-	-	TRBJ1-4	CASRRRGLQEKLFF	TGTGCCAGTAGGAGACGTGGTCTTCAGGAAAAACTGTTTTTT
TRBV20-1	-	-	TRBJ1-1	CSAVDLSGPRNTEAFF	TGCAGTGCTGTCGACCTCTCGGGACCCAGGAACACTGAAGCTTTCTTT
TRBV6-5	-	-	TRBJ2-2	CASSYTLNTGELFF	TGTGCCAGCAGTTACACTCTGAACACCGGGGAGCTGTTTTTT
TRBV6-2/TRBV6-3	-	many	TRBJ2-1	CASSDLLATYNEQFF	TGTGCCAGCAGTGACCTACTAGCCACCTACAATGAGCAGTTCTTC
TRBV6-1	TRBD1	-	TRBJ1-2	CASSDLTGGNYGYTF	TGTGCCAGCAGTGATTTAACAGGGGGTAACTATGGCTACACCTTC
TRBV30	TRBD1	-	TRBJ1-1	CAWGPGGPFSTNEDTEAFF	TGTGCCTGGGGTCCAGGGGGCCCGTTCTCCACGAATGAGGACACTGAAGCTTTCTTT
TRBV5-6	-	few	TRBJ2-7	CASSLGRGANHF	TGTGCCAGCAGCTTGGGAAGGGGGGCGAACCACTTC
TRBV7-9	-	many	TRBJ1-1	CASSPPSAPIPNTEAFF	TGTGCCAGCAGCCCCCCTAGCGCACCGATTCCGAACACTGAAGCTTTCTTT
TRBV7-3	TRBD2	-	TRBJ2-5	CASSTAGTSGETQYF	TGTGCCAGCAGCACCGCAGGGACTAGCGGCGAGACCCAGTACTTC
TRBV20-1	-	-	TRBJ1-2	CSASPMATRTNYGYTF	TGCAGTGCTAGTCCAATGGCGACACGGACTAACTATGGCTACACCTTC
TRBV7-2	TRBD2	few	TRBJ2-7	CASSPIAGGSYEQYF	TGTGCCAGCAGCCCCATAGCGGGGGGGTCCTACGAGCAGTACTTC
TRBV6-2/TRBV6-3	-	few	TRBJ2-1	CASSPGWSGEQFF	TGTGCCAGCAGCCCGGGGTGGAGTGGTGAGCAGTTCTTC
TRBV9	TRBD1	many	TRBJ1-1	CASSVAGGVNTEAFF	TGTGCCAGCAGCGTCGCAGGGGGGGTTAACACTGAAGCTTTCTTT
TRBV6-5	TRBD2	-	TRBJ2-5	CASSYISAGGLGETQYF	TGTGCCAGCAGTTACATCTCAGCGGGGGGGCTTGGAGAGACCCAGTACTTC